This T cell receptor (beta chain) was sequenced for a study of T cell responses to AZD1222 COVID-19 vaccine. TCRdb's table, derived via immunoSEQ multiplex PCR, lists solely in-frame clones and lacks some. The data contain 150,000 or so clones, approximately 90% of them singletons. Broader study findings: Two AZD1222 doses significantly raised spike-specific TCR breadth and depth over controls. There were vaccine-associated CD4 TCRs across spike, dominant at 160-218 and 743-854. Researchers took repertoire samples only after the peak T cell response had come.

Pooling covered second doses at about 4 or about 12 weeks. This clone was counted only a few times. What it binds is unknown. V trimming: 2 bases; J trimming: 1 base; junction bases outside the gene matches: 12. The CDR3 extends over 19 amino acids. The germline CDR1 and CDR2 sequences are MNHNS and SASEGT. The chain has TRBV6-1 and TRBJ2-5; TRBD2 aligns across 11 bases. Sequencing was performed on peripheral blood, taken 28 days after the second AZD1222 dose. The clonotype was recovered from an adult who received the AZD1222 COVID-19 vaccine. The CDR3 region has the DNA TGTGCCAGCAGTGAATCCGGGCTAGCGGGGGGATCGGCCCAAGAGACCCAGTACTTC. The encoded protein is CASSESGLAGGSAQETQYF.